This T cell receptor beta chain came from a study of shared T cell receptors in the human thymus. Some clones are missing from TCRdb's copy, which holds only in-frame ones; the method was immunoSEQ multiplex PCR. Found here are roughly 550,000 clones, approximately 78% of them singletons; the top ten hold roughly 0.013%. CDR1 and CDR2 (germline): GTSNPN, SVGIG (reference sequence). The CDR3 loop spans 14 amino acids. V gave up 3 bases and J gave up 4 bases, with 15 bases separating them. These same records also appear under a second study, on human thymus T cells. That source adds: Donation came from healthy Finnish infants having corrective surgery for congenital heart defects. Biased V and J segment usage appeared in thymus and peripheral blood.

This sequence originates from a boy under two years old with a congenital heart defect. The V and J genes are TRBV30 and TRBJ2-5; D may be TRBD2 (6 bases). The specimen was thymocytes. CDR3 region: CAWRDGRMRETQYF. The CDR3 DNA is TGTGCCTGGAGGGACGGGAGAATGAGAGAGACCCAGTACTTC.